This T cell receptor (beta chain) was observed in a study of CD8+CD57+ T cells in acquired aplastic anemia. Only patients with CD8+CD57+ cell expansion on flow cytometry were chosen for sequencing. Germline CDR1 and CDR2: SGHTA and FQGNSA. There are 14 residues in the CDR3. Profiles of TCR beta VDJ and CDR3 were generated from a genomic DNA template. One entry per CDR3 protein, called by TCRdb with MiXCR from the reads. The sample contains fewer than 300,000 distinct CDR3 sequences, approximately 86% of which appear only once. Points on this clonotype: The junction does not match germline at one end; this may be a read error.

This clonotype originated in a human donor with aplastic anemia. Sequencing used sorted CD4+, CD8+, or CD8+CD57+ T cells (not recorded which) from PBMCs. The chain joins TRBV7-2 to TRBJ2-3, with D maybe TRBD1 (6 bases). The DNA of the CDR3 is TGTGCCAGCAGCTTGGCGAGGGACGGGCTCGTACAGGGCTTT. Amino acids: CASSLARDGLVQGF.